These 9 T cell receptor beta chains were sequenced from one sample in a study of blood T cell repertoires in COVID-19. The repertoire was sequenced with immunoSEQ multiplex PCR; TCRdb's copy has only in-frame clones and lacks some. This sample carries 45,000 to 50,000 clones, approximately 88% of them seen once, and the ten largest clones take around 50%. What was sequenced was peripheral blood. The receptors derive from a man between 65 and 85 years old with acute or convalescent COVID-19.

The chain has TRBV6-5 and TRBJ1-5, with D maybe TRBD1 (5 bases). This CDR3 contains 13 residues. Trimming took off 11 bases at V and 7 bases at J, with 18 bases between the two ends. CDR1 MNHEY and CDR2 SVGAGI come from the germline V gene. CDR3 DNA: TGTGCCTCTCAGGGAAGGGTAGACCAGCCCCAGCATTTT. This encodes CASQGRVDQPQHF.

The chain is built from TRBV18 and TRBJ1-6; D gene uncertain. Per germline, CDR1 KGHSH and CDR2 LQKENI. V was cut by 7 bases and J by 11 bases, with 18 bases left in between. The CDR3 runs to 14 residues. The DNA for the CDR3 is TGTGCCAGCTTTCCAGACCTCTCGGGAGCACCCCTCCACTTT. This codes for CASFPDLSGAPLHF.

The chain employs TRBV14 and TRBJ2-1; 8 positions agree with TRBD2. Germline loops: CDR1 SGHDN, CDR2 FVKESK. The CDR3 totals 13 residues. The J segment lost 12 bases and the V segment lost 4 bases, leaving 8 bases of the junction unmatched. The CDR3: CASSPTGRAAQFF. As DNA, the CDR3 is TGTGCCAGCAGCCCGACCGGGAGGGCGGCGCAGTTCTTC.

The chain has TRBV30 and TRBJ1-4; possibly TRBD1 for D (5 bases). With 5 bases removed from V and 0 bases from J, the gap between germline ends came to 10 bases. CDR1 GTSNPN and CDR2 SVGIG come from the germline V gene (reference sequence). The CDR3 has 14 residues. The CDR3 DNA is TGTGCCTGGTGCCGACAGTCAACTAATGAAAAACTGTTTTTT. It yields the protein CAWCRQSTNEKLFF.

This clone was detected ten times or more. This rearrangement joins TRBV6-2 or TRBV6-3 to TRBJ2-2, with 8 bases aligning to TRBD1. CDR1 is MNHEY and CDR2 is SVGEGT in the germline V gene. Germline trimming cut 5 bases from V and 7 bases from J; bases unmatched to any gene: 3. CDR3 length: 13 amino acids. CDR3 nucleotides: TGTGCCAGCAGTCGACAGGGGAGCGGGGAGCTGTTTTTT. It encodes CASSRQGSGELFF.

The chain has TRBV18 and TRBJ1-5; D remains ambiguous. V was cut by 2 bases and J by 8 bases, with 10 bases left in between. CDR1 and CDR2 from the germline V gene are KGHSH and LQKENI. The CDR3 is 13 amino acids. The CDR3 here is CASSPNHGEPQHF. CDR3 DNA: TGTGCCAGCTCACCAAACCACGGGGAGCCCCAGCATTTT.

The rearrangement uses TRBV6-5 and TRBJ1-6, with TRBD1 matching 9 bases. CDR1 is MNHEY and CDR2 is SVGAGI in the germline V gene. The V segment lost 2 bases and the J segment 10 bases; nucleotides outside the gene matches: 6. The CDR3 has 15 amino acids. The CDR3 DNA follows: TGTGCCAGCAGTTACATGACAGGGACAGGGTCACCCCTCCACTTT. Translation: CASSYMTGTGSPLHF.

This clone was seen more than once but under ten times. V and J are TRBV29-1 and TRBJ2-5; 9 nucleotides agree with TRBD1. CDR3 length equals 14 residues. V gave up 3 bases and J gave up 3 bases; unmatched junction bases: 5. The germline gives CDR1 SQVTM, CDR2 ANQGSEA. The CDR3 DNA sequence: TGCAGCGTTGATGATCGACAGGGGGAAGAGACCCAGTACTTC. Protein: CSVDDRQGEETQYF.

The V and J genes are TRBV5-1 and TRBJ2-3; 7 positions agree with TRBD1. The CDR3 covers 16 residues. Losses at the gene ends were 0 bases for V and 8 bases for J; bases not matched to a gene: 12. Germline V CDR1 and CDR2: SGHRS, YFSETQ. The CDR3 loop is CASSLGQGEVRGTQYF. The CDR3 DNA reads TGCGCCAGCAGCTTGGGACAGGGAGAGGTCCGGGGTACGCAGTATTTT.